The 4 T cell receptor beta chains reported below all come from one sample, sequenced in a study of shared clonotypes between healthy human individuals. Libraries were prepared by immunoSEQ multiplex PCR; TCRdb keeps only in-frame clonotypes and omits some of them. The repertoire has about 470,000 clones, around 79% of them found once; the top ten carry around 13%. Sequenced input: PBMCs. These TCRs come from a woman in her thirties or forties in good health. Some clones in this sample may be carry-over from other donors' samples.

In its sample, this clone was seen a few times. The CDR3 reads CASSLDRHYGYTF. The CDR3 nucleotides are TGTGCCAGTAGTTTGGACAGGCATTATGGCTACACCTTC. The chain employs TRBV19 and TRBJ1-2; TRBD1 matches at 7 bases. The J segment lost 5 bases and the V segment lost 5 bases, leaving 5 bases of the junction unmatched. CDR1 is LNHDA, CDR2 SQIVND, per germline (reference sequence). The CDR3 length is 13 residues.

This chain connects TRBV6-5 to TRBJ2-7; D is possibly TRBD1 or TRBD2 (6 bases each). Trimming shortened V by 7 bases and J by 6 bases, and 13 bases separated the two germline ends. This CDR3 has 12 residues. From germline, CDR1 is MNHEY and CDR2 SVGAGI. DNA for the CDR3: TGTGCCAGCACCGACTGGGGGGCCGAGCAGTACTTC. Its protein product is CASTDWGAEQYF.

The genes are TRBV11-2 and TRBJ1-1; the D is unclear. Germline CDR1 is SGHAT and CDR2 is FQNNGV. Between the trimmed V and J ends, which lost 6 bases and 1 base, there was a span of 9 bases. This CDR3 is built from 13 residues. The CDR3 coding sequence is TGTGCCAGCAGATGGGAACCGAACACTGAAGCTTTCTTT. This translates into CASRWEPNTEAFF.

This chain connects TRBV9 to TRBJ1-2; D is perhaps TRBD1 (5 bases). V lost 2 bases and J 4 bases, leaving 15 bases between the germline ends. Germline-derived CDR1 and CDR2 are SGDLS and YYNGEE. The CDR3 sequence is 15 residues long. CDR3 nucleotides: TGTGCCAGCAGCGTCGGGGCCTTAGAAGGCTATGGCTACACCTTC. Its translation is CASSVGALEGYGYTF.